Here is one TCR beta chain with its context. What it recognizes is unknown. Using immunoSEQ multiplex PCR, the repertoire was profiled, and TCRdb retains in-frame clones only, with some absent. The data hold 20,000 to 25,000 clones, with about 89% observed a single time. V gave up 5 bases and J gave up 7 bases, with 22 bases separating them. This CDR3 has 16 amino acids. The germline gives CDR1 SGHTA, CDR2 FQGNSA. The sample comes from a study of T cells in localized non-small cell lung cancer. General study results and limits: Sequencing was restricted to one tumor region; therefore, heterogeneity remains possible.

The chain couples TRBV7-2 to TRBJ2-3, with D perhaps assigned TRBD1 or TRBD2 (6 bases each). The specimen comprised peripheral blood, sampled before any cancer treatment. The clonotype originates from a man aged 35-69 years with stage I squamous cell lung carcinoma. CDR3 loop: CASSTEGGRAMNTQYF. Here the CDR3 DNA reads TGTGCCAGCAGCACCGAGGGGGGCCGGGCAATGAATACGCAGTATTTT.